This T cell receptor beta chain was identified in a study of beta chain features in type 1 diabetes. Losses at the gene ends were 3 bases for V and 1 base for J; bases not matched to a gene: 2. The CDR3 covers 14 residues. Germline CDR1 reads MDHEN; CDR2 reads SYDVKM. Expressed TCRB transcripts were sequenced because the isolated RNA had all been reverse transcribed beforehand. TCRdb keeps only in-frame clones here, not all; method: immunoSEQ multiplex PCR. The table lists around 430,000 clones, about 30% of them singletons. Sequencing was done on a sample of naive CD4+ T cells from blood. This sequence was found in a man younger than 35 in good health. The chain has TRBV28 and TRBJ2-5; 7 bases line up with TRBD1. CDR3 residues: CASSLRTGQETQYF. CDR3 DNA: TGTGCCAGCAGTTTGCGGACAGGCCAAGAGACCCAGTACTTC.